This T cell receptor beta chain was sequenced in a study of T cell repertoires in cytomegalovirus infection. The overall study: CMV epitopes, recently identified HLA-C-restricted and well-studied HLA-B-restricted, were used. Public signatures in TCR beta pointed to CMV infection and matching HLA type. General study findings and limits: Cumulated frequencies of public TCR beta families served to identify carriers of CMV plus the relevant HLA. Dominant in the ex vivo response were TCR beta clonotypes restricted by HLA-C and specific for CMV.

TCRdb fed the reads into MiXCR, producing one record per CDR3 protein. The sample includes about 340,000 distinct CDR3 sequences, approximately 32% of them seen just once. In regard to this clonotype: Its antigen remains unknown.

Material: cultured PBMCs, obtained from culture after CMV antigen stimulation. The receptor was derived from a human donor in good health (CMV status not recorded). Some clones in this sample may be carry-over from other donors' samples.

The chain's CDR3 is CASSTNKGGSYGYTF. In DNA form, the CDR3 reads TGTGCCAGCAGCACGAATAAAGGGGGCAGCTATGGCTACACCTTC. J is TRBJ1-2 and V is TRBV9; TRBD1 aligns across 7 bases. Trimming took 4 bases from V and 4 from J; bases not matched to a gene: 10. The germline V gene has CDR1 SGDLS and CDR2 YYNGEE. This CDR3 region has 15 residues.